This T cell receptor (beta chain) was recorded in a study of blood T cell repertoires in COVID-19. The table came from immunoSEQ multiplex PCR; TCRdb's copy has only in-frame clones and leaves some out. The sample contains a few hundred thousand clones, about 87% of which appear only once. Trimming cost V 1 base and J 10 bases, with 8 bases left between them. The length of the CDR3 is 13 residues. In germline, CDR1 is SEHNR, CDR2 FQNEAQ (reference sequence). This receptor was taken from a man aged 25 to 40 who had recovered from COVID-19. Sequencing used PBMCs or T cells enriched from blood (not recorded which). The V and J genes are TRBV7-9 and TRBJ1-6; D not resolved. The CDR3 bases are TGTGCCAGCAGCTTAGGGAGGTACTCACCCCTCCACTTT. Translated: CASSLGRYSPLHF.